These 17 T cell receptor beta chains share one sample of origin, sequenced in a study of beta chain features in type 1 diabetes. As every portion of the isolated RNA was reverse transcribed, the sequencing read expressed TCRB transcripts. Sequenced by immunoSEQ multiplex PCR; TCRdb stores in-frame clones only, minus some. The sample includes around 340,000 clones, about 20% seen only once; the top ten take around 0.04%. The source material was naive CD4+ T cells from blood. These receptor sequences come from a young woman in good health.

The genes are TRBV2 and TRBJ2-7; a possible D gene is TRBD2 (6 bases). This CDR3 is 16 amino acids long. Germline CDR1 and CDR2: SNHLY and FYNNEI. Trimming cost V 4 bases and J 3 bases, with 19 bases left between them. The CDR3, as DNA: TGTGCCAGCAGTGGGGGGACTTCCCAAGGAGGCTACGAGCAGTACTTC. Amino acid sequence: CASSGGTSQGGYEQYF.

This chain uses TRBV2 with TRBJ1-1; possible D gene TRBD1, 5 bases. CDR1 is SNHLY and CDR2 is FYNNEI in the germline V gene. CDR3 length: 15 residues. Trimming pared 0 bases from V and 0 bases from J, leaving 8 bases between. The CDR3 sequence: CASSEAWGVNTEAFF. In DNA form, the CDR3 reads TGTGCCAGCAGTGAAGCTTGGGGGGTGAACACTGAAGCTTTCTTT.

This clone was seen only a few times. V is TRBV2 and J is TRBJ2-7, with D possibly matching TRBD1 (6 bases). Trimming took 7 bases from V and 4 from J, leaving 20 bases between them. The CDR3 is 15 residues long. Germline CDR1 and CDR2: SNHLY and FYNNEI. CDR3 in amino acids: CASTERPTDSYEQYF. In DNA form, the CDR3 reads TGTGCCAGCACCGAGAGACCTACGGACAGTTACGAGCAGTACTTC.

The chain combines TRBV29-1 with TRBJ2-1, with 9 bases that match TRBD1. The CDR3 consists of 19 residues. V lost 3 bases, J lost 0 bases, and 15 bases stayed unmatched. The germline V gene has CDR1 SQVTM and CDR2 ANQGSEA. CDR3 sequence: CSVDPVPGQGRISYNEQFF. The CDR3, as DNA: TGCAGCGTTGATCCCGTCCCGGGACAGGGACGCATCTCCTACAATGAGCAGTTCTTC.

The table lists this clone with a few counts. The chain is built from TRBV5-4 and TRBJ2-3; D is perhaps TRBD2 (7 bases). This CDR3 has 15 residues. Germline CDR1 is SGHNT and CDR2 is YYREEE (reference sequence). Trimming pared 4 bases from V and 0 bases from J, leaving 12 bases between. The CDR3 here is CASSGGGGSTDTQYF. CDR3 coding DNA: TGTGCCAGCAGCGGAGGGGGGGGCAGCACAGATACGCAGTATTTT.

This clone was seen once. One end of the junction is discordant with germline, which a read error may explain. The chain combines TRBV5-6 with TRBJ2-7; D remains ambiguous. The CDR3 loop spans 13 amino acids. The germline V gene has CDR1 SGHDT and CDR2 YYEEEE. CDR3 protein: CASTLDQSYEQYF. The CDR3 bases are TGTGCCAGCACCTTGGATCAGTCCTACGAGCAGTACTTC.

The chain has TRBV10-2 and TRBJ2-1; 10 positions agree with TRBD2. The CDR3 consists of 16 residues. Germline V gene lookup returns CDR1 WSHSY and CDR2 SAAADI. The V segment lost 1 base and the J segment 1 base; nucleotides outside the gene matches: 1. This chain's CDR3 is CASSEFSGGSYNEQFF. The CDR3 DNA is TGCGCCAGCAGTGAGTTTAGCGGGGGGTCCTACAATGAGCAGTTCTTC.

This clone appeared a few times. CDR3 residues: CASRPDRGLNTEAFF. The CDR3 nucleotides read TGTGCCAGCAGACCGGACAGGGGCCTGAACACTGAAGCTTTCTTT. The chain couples TRBV5-6 to TRBJ1-1; 9 bases agree with TRBD1. After removal of 5 bases from V and 0 bases from J, the junction contained 5 bases not matched to a gene. Germline V gives CDR1 SGHDT, CDR2 YYEEEE. The CDR3 is 15 amino acids.

This clone has a handful of counts. The V and J genes are TRBV29-1 and TRBJ1-1, with 8 bases identical to TRBD1. The germline V gene has CDR1 SQVTM and CDR2 ANQGSEA. The V segment lost 7 bases and the J segment 4 bases; nucleotides outside the gene matches: 11. The length of the CDR3 is 14 residues. CDR3 bases: TGCAGCGCTGGCAGGGGGCCCCCTTTCACTGAAGCTTTCTTT. Its protein product is CSAGRGPPFTEAFF.

This chain connects TRBV2 to TRBJ2-1; D possibly corresponds to TRBD2 (6 bases). V dropped 1 base and J dropped 1 base, with 11 bases sitting between them. The CDR3 extends over 16 amino acids. Germline V gene lookup returns CDR1 SNHLY and CDR2 FYNNEI. CDR3 nucleotide sequence: TGTGCCAGCAGTGAAGGGCTAGCGCCATCCTACAATGAGCAGTTCTTC. Its protein is CASSEGLAPSYNEQFF.

The chain employs TRBV5-1 and TRBJ2-1; D ambiguous. The CDR3 is 13 amino acids. CDR1 and CDR2 (germline): SGHRS, YFSETQ. The V and J ends lost 4 bases and 5 bases respectively, with 10 bases between them. DNA for the CDR3: TGCGCCAGCAGCATACTCCGAAACAATGAGCAGTTCTTC. This encodes CASSILRNNEQFF.

This clone was found a few times. This sequence joins TRBV6-1 and TRBJ2-7; a weak D match, TRBD1 (6 bases). V lost 8 bases to trimming and J lost 4 bases, with 18 bases between them. Germline V gene lookup returns CDR1 MNHNS and CDR2 SASEGT. This CDR3 is 14 amino acids long. The CDR3 protein is CASDSGTLTYEQYF. The CDR3 nucleotides read TGTGCCAGCGACTCCGGGACATTGACGTACGAGCAGTACTTC.

The genes are TRBV11-2 and TRBJ2-7; 12 bases match TRBD2. The V gene end was trimmed by 5 bases and the J gene end by 2 bases; junction bases not matched to a gene: 4. The CDR3 has 15 residues. In germline, CDR1 is SGHAT, CDR2 FQNNGV. This CDR3 reads CASSPRLAGAYEQYF. The CDR3 DNA reads TGTGCCAGCAGCCCCCGACTAGCGGGAGCCTACGAGCAGTACTTC.

The V call is TRBV6-1, the J call TRBJ2-7; 10 bases align to TRBD2. This CDR3 comprises 15 residues. Germline assignment: CDR1 MNHNS and CDR2 SASEGT. V gave up 4 bases and J gave up 3 bases; unmatched junction bases: 6. The CDR3 reads CASSGSGRSFYEQYF. In nucleotides, the CDR3 is TGTGCCAGCAGTGGTAGCGGGAGGAGCTTCTACGAGCAGTACTTC.

The chain recombines TRBV6-6 with TRBJ2-1; TRBD2 agrees at 8 bases. V lost 5 bases to trimming and J lost 8 bases; unmatched junction nucleotides: 8. This CDR3 contains 14 residues. In germline, CDR1 is MNHNY, CDR2 SVGAGI (reference sequence). The CDR3, as DNA: TGTGCCAGCAGTCAACTTTTGCGGGGGGATGAGCAGTTCTTC. Protein product: CASSQLLRGDEQFF.

The genes are TRBV30 and TRBJ2-7; perhaps TRBD2 as D (6 bases). Deletions cut 3 bases from V and 5 bases from J, with 14 bases between. CDR3 size: 13 residues. Germline CDR1 and CDR2: GTSNPN and SVGIG (reference sequence). The CDR3 spells CAWSGGGLHEQYF. The CDR3 nucleotides are TGTGCCTGGAGCGGCGGAGGGCTGCACGAGCAGTACTTC. The full variable domain, with the rest looked up from reference TRBV30 and TRBJ2-7, is SQTIHQWPATLVQPVGSPLSLECTVEGTSNPNLYWYRQAAGRGLQLLFYSVGIGQISSEVPQNLSASRPQDRQFILSSKKLLLSDSGFYLCAWSGGGLHEQYFGPGTRLTVT.

Only a few counts were recorded for this clone. The chain is built from TRBV5-6 and TRBJ1-2; tentatively, D is TRBD1 (6 bases). Trimming stripped 0 bases from V and 7 bases from J, with 16 bases between. The germline gives CDR1 SGHDT, CDR2 YYEEEE. The CDR3 is made up of 15 amino acids. The CDR3 DNA reads TGTGCCAGCAGCTTGGGAAGGGACATAGGGAGTGGCTACACCTTC. Amino acids: CASSLGRDIGSGYTF.